These 20 T cell receptor beta chains originate from one sample sequenced in a study of cytomegalovirus exposure and HLA in healthy donors. Generated by immunoSEQ multiplex PCR, the TCRdb table keeps only in-frame clones and is missing some. Of more than 300,000 clones in the sample, roughly 85% were seen once. The sequencing input was PBMCs. These receptor sequences come from a woman between 18 and 29 years old in good health and CMV-seronegative.

V gene TRBV7-6 combines with J gene TRBJ1-1; the D is unclear. V lost 3 bases and J lost 1, with 15 bases in between. This CDR3 has 16 residues. Germline CDR1 reads SGHVS; CDR2 reads FNYEAQ. The CDR3 nucleotides are TGTGCCAGCAGCTTGACTCTCGGCAGAGGGAACACTGAAGCTTTCTTT. Translating gives CASSLTLGRGNTEAFF.

A word on this clone: At the DNA level, this CDR3 is encoded by other sequences in the same sample as well. The CDR3 sequence is CAISERGNTEAFF. CDR3 sequence (DNA): TGTGCCATCAGTGAGAGGGGGAACACTGAAGCTTTCTTT. The V call is TRBV10-3, the J call TRBJ1-1, with D possibly being TRBD1 (5 bases). Between the trimmed V and J ends, which lost 2 bases and 1 base, there was a span of 5 bases. This CDR3 comprises 13 residues. The V gene's germline CDR1 is ENHRY and CDR2 SYGVKD.

The J gene is TRBJ1-1, the V gene TRBV11-2; D perhaps matches TRBD1 (6 bases). Germline CDR1 SGHAT, CDR2 FQNNGV. V was shortened by 6 bases and J by 0 bases, with 14 bases between the two germline ends. The CDR3 has 15 amino acids. The DNA of the CDR3 is TGTGCCAGCAGGTTTCAGGGGAACTTGAACACTGAAGCTTTCTTT. Protein sequence: CASRFQGNLNTEAFF.

The J gene is TRBJ2-7, the V gene TRBV28, with TRBD2 as a possible D gene (5 bases). Germline V gene lookup returns CDR1 MDHEN and CDR2 SYDVKM. V gave up 7 bases and J gave up 3 bases, with 19 bases separating them. This CDR3 is 15 amino acids long. As DNA, the CDR3 is TGTGCCAGCACCGAACCCCTTTACAGCGGCTACGAGCAGTACTTC. Its translation is CASTEPLYSGYEQYF. Complete variable domain (other parts from reference TRBV28 and TRBJ2-7): DVKVTQSSRYLVKRTGEKVFLECVQDMDHENMFWYRQDPGLGLRLIYFSYDVKMKEKGDIPEGYSVSREKKERFSLILESASTNQTSMYLCASTEPLYSGYEQYFGPGTRLTVT.

The chain carries TRBV19 and TRBJ2-7, with a possible D match to TRBD2 (6 bases). Germline V gene data show CDR1 as LNHDA and CDR2 as SQIVND (reference sequence). CDR3 length: 13 residues. Trimming removed 8 bases from V and 1 base from J, with 12 bases in between. In DNA, the CDR3 is TGTGCCAGTGCCGGGGGATCTTCCTACGAGCAGTACTTC. As protein: CASAGGSSYEQYF.

V gene TRBV6-1 combines with J gene TRBJ2-3; a weak D match, TRBD2 (6 bases). Germline values: CDR1 MNHNS, CDR2 SASEGT. This CDR3 is 15 amino acids long. The V end was cut by 5 bases, the J end by 6 bases, with 18 bases between. CDR3: CASSRSGRGSDTQYF. CDR3 sequence (DNA): TGTGCCAGCAGTCGTAGCGGCAGAGGATCGGATACGCAGTATTTT.

This chain links TRBV27 with TRBJ2-7; 9 nucleotides agree with TRBD1. This CDR3 has 13 residues. Germline V gene sequence: CDR1 MNHEY, CDR2 SMNVEV (reference sequence). Losses at the gene ends were 8 bases for V and 3 bases for J; bases not matched to a gene: 5. DNA of the CDR3: TGTGCCAGCGGGTGGGACAGGGACTACGAGCAGTACTTC. Residues: CASGWDRDYEQYF.

This clone was detected once. V and J are TRBV2 and TRBJ2-3; 8 bases map to TRBD1. After removal of 6 bases from V and 1 base from J, the junction contained 6 bases not matched to a gene. The CDR3 has 15 residues. Per germline, CDR1 SNHLY and CDR2 FYNNEI. CDR3 region: CASSRQGFGTDTQYF. In DNA form, the CDR3 reads TGTGCCAGCAGCAGACAGGGGTTCGGCACAGATACGCAGTATTTT. Variable domain in full (rest from reference TRBV2 and TRBJ2-3): EPEVTQTPSHQVTQMGQEVILRCVPISNHLYFYWYRQILGQKVEFLVSFYNNEISEKSEIFDDQFSVERPDGSNFTLKIRSTKLEDSAMYFCASSRQGFGTDTQYFGPGTRLTVL.

The chain combines TRBV5-1 with TRBJ2-5; TRBD1 matches 9 bases. Trimming took 0 bases from V and 5 from J; bases not matched to a gene: 5. The CDR3 extends over 15 amino acids. Germline CDR1 SGHRS, CDR2 YFSETQ. CDR3 protein: CASSLGTGETETQYF. Here the CDR3 DNA reads TGCGCCAGCAGCTTGGGGACAGGGGAGACGGAGACCCAGTACTTC.

The J gene is TRBJ1-2, the V gene TRBV7-9; possible D gene TRBD1, 5 bases. CDR1 is SEHNR and CDR2 is FQNEAQ in the germline V gene (reference sequence). Trimming left V 2 bases short and J 6 bases short, with 16 bases between. The CDR3 totals 15 residues. This CDR3 reads CASSLQGGDENGYTF. In DNA, the CDR3 is TGTGCCAGCAGCTTACAGGGAGGGGATGAAAATGGCTACACCTTC.

V is TRBV23-1 and J is TRBJ2-7, with 11 bases matching TRBD1. TRBV23-1 qualifies as an ORF whose function is uncertain. The CDR3 length is 20 residues. After removal of 3 bases from V and 0 bases from J, the junction contained 16 bases not matched to a gene. The CDR3 DNA reads TGCGCCAGCAGTCACCCCCCGATCGGGTCCGGGACAGGGGGCTCCTACGAGCAGTACTTC. It yields the protein CASSHPPIGSGTGGSYEQYF.

This clone has more than one count but fewer than ten. The chain couples TRBV18 to TRBJ2-2, with D hard to call. The V gene's germline CDR1 is KGHSH and CDR2 LQKENI. V lost 0 bases, J lost 7 bases, and 12 bases lay in between. CDR3 length equals 15 residues. The CDR3 nucleotides read TGTGCCAGCTCACCACCTATGAGGTTTGACGGGGAGCTGTTTTTT. Translation: CASSPPMRFDGELFF.

The DNA for the CDR3 is TGTGCCAGCAGAGAACAGGGGGGCACTGAAGCTTTCTTT. Translating it yields CASREQGGTEAFF. V is TRBV2 and J is TRBJ1-1; 8 bases align to TRBD1. The germline CDR1 and CDR2 sequences are SNHLY and FYNNEI. V lost 6 bases and J lost 4; bases outside the gene matches: 4. CDR3 length: 13 amino acids.

This chain connects TRBV2 to TRBJ2-7; TRBD1 is a possible D gene (5 bases). The CDR3 is 13 residues long. V was pared by 7 bases and J by 2 bases, with 12 bases between. CDR1 SNHLY and CDR2 FYNNEI come from the germline V gene. The CDR3 reads CASTLTGPYEQYF. The CDR3 nucleotides are TGTGCCAGCACTTTAACAGGCCCCTACGAGCAGTACTTC. Full variable domain (remainder filled in from reference TRBV2 and TRBJ2-7): EPEVTQTPSHQVTQMGQEVILRCVPISNHLYFYWYRQILGQKVEFLVSFYNNEISEKSEIFDDQFSVERPDGSNFTLKIRSTKLEDSAMYFCASTLTGPYEQYFGPGTRLTVT.

This clone appeared a few times. The chain employs TRBV7-9 and TRBJ2-7; D is perhaps TRBD2 (6 bases). This CDR3 contains 16 residues. Trimming removed 5 bases at V and 3 bases at J, with 20 bases between. The germline V gene has CDR1 SEHNR and CDR2 FQNEAQ (reference sequence). The CDR3 nucleotides are TGTGCCAGCAGCCCTAGAGGAGGGAAGGGCAGCTACGAGCAGTACTTC. It encodes CASSPRGGKGSYEQYF.

The V call is TRBV10-2, the J call TRBJ2-3; unclear D gene. V shed 1 base and J shed 6 bases, with 8 bases lying between them. This CDR3 spans 13 amino acids. Per the germline V gene, CDR1 is WSHSY and CDR2 is SAAADI. The CDR3 DNA sequence: TGCGCCAGCAGTGAGTACCACACCGATACGCAGTATTTT. Translation: CASSEYHTDTQYF.

This chain joins TRBV5-4 and TRBJ1-2; no firm D call. This CDR3 spans 15 amino acids. CDR1 is SGHNT, CDR2 YYREEE, per germline (reference sequence). V lost 4 bases, J lost 1 base, and 14 bases lay in between. The CDR3 protein is CASSITSARNYGYTF. For the CDR3, the DNA is TGTGCCAGCAGCATTACAAGTGCCCGTAACTATGGCTACACCTTC.

The V call is TRBV27, the J call TRBJ2-2; D remains ambiguous. Trimming removed 6 bases from V and 5 bases from J, with 7 bases in between. The CDR3 totals 12 residues. Germline V gives CDR1 MNHEY, CDR2 SMNVEV (reference sequence). The CDR3 coding sequence is TGTGCCAGCAGGATGAGAACCGGGGAGCTGTTTTTT. It encodes CASRMRTGELFF.

The chain couples TRBV5-4 to TRBJ1-2; D is undetermined. Germline-derived CDR1 and CDR2 are SGHNT and YYREEE (reference sequence). The CDR3 totals 15 residues. V gave up 3 bases and J gave up 3 bases, with 15 bases separating them. CDR3 coding DNA: TGTGCCAGCAGCTCGGCTCGAGGAGGCGACTATGGCTACACCTTC. This codes for CASSSARGGDYGYTF.

This clone showed up just a few times. The V and J genes are TRBV19 and TRBJ2-7, with a tentative D call TRBD1 (6 bases). CDR3 length: 14 residues. In germline, CDR1 is LNHDA, CDR2 SQIVND (reference sequence). Trimming cost V 2 bases and J 3 bases, with 11 bases left between them. CDR3 bases: TGTGCCAGTAGTATAAGGGGACAACACTACGAGCAGTACTTC. Its translation: CASSIRGQHYEQYF.